This is a list of T cell receptor beta chains from one sample in a study of early T cells in non-severe SARS-CoV-2 infection. TCRdb re-derived calls from the 5' RACE reads in MiXCR, one entry per CDR3 protein. The repertoire holds 85,000 to 95,000 distinct CDR3 sequences, with 16% as singletons. Specimen: whole blood, collected at baseline. The receptors shown here come from an adult who was a healthcare worker with PCR-confirmed SARS-CoV-2 infection or an uninfected control (not recorded which). Both conserved end residues are part of each CDR3. Each record gives: V gene, clone size, CDR3 length, D gene, J gene, CDR3 protein, CDR3 DNA. A D gene is named only where the DNA matches it firmly. Clone size, where shown, is once, few, many, or a class for clones that have expanded.

v_gene: TRBV9
abundance: NA
len: 15
d_gene: NA
j_gene: TRBJ2-5
CDR3aa: CASSVEARNQETQYF
CDR3nt: TGTGCCAGCAGCGTAGAAGCTAGAAATCAAGAGACCCAGTACTTC

v_gene: TRBV20-1
abundance: many
len: 13
d_gene: NA
j_gene: TRBJ1-6
CDR3aa: CSARVQGNSPLHF
CDR3nt: TGCAGTGCTAGAGTCCAGGGAAATTCACCCCTCCACTTT

v_gene: TRBV28
abundance: few
len: 14
d_gene: NA
j_gene: TRBJ1-1
CDR3aa: CASSSGADYTEAFF
CDR3nt: TGTGCCAGCAGTTCGGGGGCCGATTACACTGAAGCTTTCTTT

v_gene: TRBV7-9
abundance: few
len: 14
d_gene: TRBD1
j_gene: TRBJ2-5
CDR3aa: CASSAVTGKETQYF
CDR3nt: TGTGCCAGCAGCGCGGTGACAGGGAAAGAGACCCAGTACTTC

v_gene: TRBV5-4
abundance: few
len: 13
d_gene: TRBD1
j_gene: TRBJ2-7
CDR3aa: CASSRDSPYEQYF
CDR3nt: TGTGCCAGCAGTCGGGACAGTCCCTACGAGCAGTACTTC

v_gene: TRBV12-3/TRBV12-4
abundance: few
len: 13
d_gene: NA
j_gene: TRBJ2-7
CDR3aa: CASSLLTPYEQYF
CDR3nt: TGTGCCAGCAGTTTATTGACCCCTTACGAGCAGTACTTC

v_gene: TRBV12-2
abundance: NA
len: 15
d_gene: NA
j_gene: TRBJ2-7
CDR3aa: CASRLGSGRAYEQYF
CDR3nt: TGTGCAAGTCGCTTAGGTAGCGGGAGGGCCTACGAGCAGTACTTC

v_gene: TRBV20-1
abundance: few
len: 13
d_gene: NA
j_gene: TRBJ1-3
CDR3aa: CSAIGASGNTIYF
CDR3nt: TGCAGTGCCATAGGGGCCTCTGGAAACACCATATATTTT

v_gene: TRBV20-1
abundance: few
len: 14
d_gene: NA
j_gene: TRBJ2-2
CDR3aa: CSASRATNTGELFF
CDR3nt: TGCAGTGCGAGCAGGGCTACGAACACCGGGGAGCTGTTTTTT

v_gene: TRBV6-5
abundance: many
len: 12
d_gene: NA
j_gene: TRBJ1-2
CDR3aa: CASRPQGDGYTF
CDR3nt: TGTGCCAGCAGGCCACAGGGAGATGGCTACACCTTC

v_gene: TRBV28
abundance: NA
len: 16
d_gene: NA
j_gene: TRBJ2-6
CDR3aa: CASSFAGLSGANVLTF
CDR3nt: TGTGCCAGCAGTTTCGCGGGGCTTTCTGGGGCCAACGTCCTGACTTTC

v_gene: TRBV4-3
abundance: many
len: 14
d_gene: NA
j_gene: TRBJ2-3
CDR3aa: CASSQGTATDTQYF
CDR3nt: TGCGCCAGCAGCCAAGGTACTGCCACAGATACGCAGTATTTT

v_gene: TRBV5-1
abundance: few
len: 16
d_gene: TRBD2
j_gene: TRBJ2-3
CDR3aa: CASMENFAGGTDTQYF
CDR3nt: TGCGCCAGCATGGAGAACTTCGCGGGAGGCACAGATACGCAGTATTTT

v_gene: TRBV20-1
abundance: NA
len: 18
d_gene: TRBD2
j_gene: TRBJ2-3
CDR3aa: CSAFSSGRAGVGTDTQYF
CDR3nt: TGCAGTGCCTTTAGTAGCGGGAGGGCCGGGGTAGGCACAGATACGCAGTATTTT

v_gene: TRBV4-3
abundance: NA
len: 18
d_gene: NA
j_gene: TRBJ2-7
CDR3aa: CASGQELMWGASAYEQYF
CDR3nt: TGCGCCAGCGGCCAAGAACTTATGTGGGGGGCGAGTGCCTACGAGCAGTACTTC

v_gene: TRBV7-2
abundance: once
len: 13
d_gene: NA
j_gene: TRBJ2-3
CDR3aa: CASSRTRPDTQYF
CDR3nt: TGTGCCAGCAGCCGTACTAGACCAGATACGCAGTATTTT

v_gene: TRBV11-2
abundance: many
len: 14
d_gene: NA
j_gene: TRBJ2-7
CDR3aa: CASSLEPSSYEQYF
CDR3nt: TGTGCCAGCAGCTTAGAGCCGAGCTCCTACGAGCAGTACTTC

v_gene: TRBV4-1
abundance: NA
len: 14
d_gene: NA
j_gene: TRBJ2-1
CDR3aa: CASQAGSSYNEQFF
CDR3nt: TGCGCCAGCCAGGCGGGATCTAGCTACAATGAGCAGTTCTTC

v_gene: TRBV6-6
abundance: many
len: 14
d_gene: TRBD2
j_gene: TRBJ2-2
CDR3aa: CASNSAGVSGELFF
CDR3nt: TGTGCCAGCAACTCCGCGGGGGTGAGCGGGGAGCTGTTTTTT

v_gene: TRBV6-5
abundance: NA
len: 15
d_gene: TRBD2
j_gene: TRBJ2-7
CDR3aa: CASSYSWEGSYEQYF
CDR3nt: TGTGCCAGCAGTTACTCGTGGGAGGGGTCCTACGAGCAGTACTTC

v_gene: TRBV3-1
abundance: NA
len: 13
d_gene: TRBD2
j_gene: TRBJ2-5
CDR3aa: CATRGSGEETQYF
CDR3nt: TGTGCCACGAGGGGAAGCGGGGAAGAGACCCAGTACTTC

v_gene: TRBV19
abundance: NA
len: 17
d_gene: TRBD2
j_gene: TRBJ2-1
CDR3aa: CASSGRGGPGLDNEQFF
CDR3nt: TGTGCCAGTTCAGGCCGCGGGGGGCCAGGACTAGACAATGAGCAGTTCTTC

v_gene: TRBV20-1
abundance: many
len: 13
d_gene: NA
j_gene: TRBJ1-2
CDR3aa: CSAREGGLDGYTF
CDR3nt: TGCAGTGCTAGGGAGGGAGGATTGGATGGCTACACCTTC

v_gene: TRBV28
abundance: many
len: 15
d_gene: NA
j_gene: TRBJ1-4
CDR3aa: CASRQPGTSREKLFF
CDR3nt: TGTGCCAGCAGACAGCCCGGGACCTCTAGAGAAAAACTGTTTTTT

v_gene: TRBV28
abundance: NA
len: 18
d_gene: NA
j_gene: TRBJ1-5
CDR3aa: CASSAYRGIRASDQPQHF
CDR3nt: TGTGCCAGCAGTGCTTACCGGGGAATCAGGGCTTCCGATCAGCCCCAGCATTTT

v_gene: TRBV7-9
abundance: many
len: 11
d_gene: NA
j_gene: TRBJ2-3
CDR3aa: CASSRIGAQYF
CDR3nt: TGTGCCAGCAGCCGGATCGGCGCACAGTATTTT

v_gene: TRBV11-2
abundance: NA
len: 15
d_gene: NA
j_gene: TRBJ2-2
CDR3aa: CASSSTDPNTGELFF
CDR3nt: TGTGCCAGCAGCTCAACGGACCCGAACACCGGGGAGCTGTTTTTT

v_gene: TRBV19
abundance: few
len: 12
d_gene: TRBD1
j_gene: TRBJ2-7
CDR3aa: CASRDRAYEQYF
CDR3nt: TGTGCCAGCCGGGACAGGGCCTACGAGCAGTACTTC

v_gene: TRBV6-8
abundance: few
len: 12
d_gene: NA
j_gene: TRBJ2-1
CDR3aa: CASSPTPNEQFF
CDR3nt: TGTGCCAGCAGCCCAACGCCTAATGAGCAGTTCTTC

v_gene: TRBV30
abundance: many
len: 13
d_gene: NA
j_gene: TRBJ1-1
CDR3aa: CAWMQDYNTEAFF
CDR3nt: TGTGCCTGGATGCAGGACTACAACACTGAAGCTTTCTTT

v_gene: TRBV20-1
abundance: NA
len: 15
d_gene: TRBD2
j_gene: TRBJ2-5
CDR3aa: CSARGLAGVGETQYF
CDR3nt: TGCAGTGCGCGAGGACTAGCGGGAGTGGGAGAGACCCAGTACTTC

v_gene: TRBV7-8
abundance: few
len: 15
d_gene: NA
j_gene: TRBJ1-5
CDR3aa: CASSFFRVRAGAQHF
CDR3nt: TGTGCCAGCAGCTTCTTCCGGGTTCGTGCGGGGGCCCAGCATTTT

v_gene: TRBV6-4
abundance: NA
len: 16
d_gene: TRBD2
j_gene: TRBJ2-3
CDR3aa: CASSALAGERQDTQYF
CDR3nt: TGTGCCAGCAGTGCCTTAGCGGGAGAACGTCAGGATACGCAGTATTTT